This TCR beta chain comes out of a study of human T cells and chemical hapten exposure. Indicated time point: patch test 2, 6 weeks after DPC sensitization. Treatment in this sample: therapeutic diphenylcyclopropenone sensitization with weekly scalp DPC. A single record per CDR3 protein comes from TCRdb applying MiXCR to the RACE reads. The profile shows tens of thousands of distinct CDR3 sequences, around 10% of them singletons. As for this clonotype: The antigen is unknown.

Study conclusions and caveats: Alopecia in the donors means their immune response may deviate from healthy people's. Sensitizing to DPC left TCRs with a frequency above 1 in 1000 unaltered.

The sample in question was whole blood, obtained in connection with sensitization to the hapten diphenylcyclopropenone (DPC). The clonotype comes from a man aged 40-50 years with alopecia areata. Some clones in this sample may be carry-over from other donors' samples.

The CDR3 region is CSARTGPLENIQYF. The CDR3 nucleotides read TGCAGTGCTAGAACGGGACCCCTAGAAAACATTCAGTACTTC. V and J are TRBV20-1 and TRBJ2-4; D could derive from TRBD1 or TRBD2 (5 bases each). V gave up 2 bases and J gave up 5 bases, with 13 bases separating them. The CDR3 loop spans 14 amino acids. Germline V gene lookup returns CDR1 DFQATT and CDR2 SNEGSKA (reference sequence).